This is a list of T cell receptor beta chains from one sample in a study of CD8+CD57+ T cells in acquired aplastic anemia. TCRdb used MiXCR to reprocess the reads, holding one entry per CDR3 protein. Of just over 400,000 distinct CDR3 sequences in the sample, around 68% were seen once. Sequencing used sorted CD4+, CD8+, or CD8+CD57+ T cells (not recorded which) from PBMCs. The receptors come from a human donor in good health, serving as a control. Each CDR3 is given with its conserved first and last residue. A D gene is named only where the DNA matches it firmly. A clone size is listed for some rows: how often the clone was seen (once, few, many), or a class if it is expanded.

DNA,CDR3,V,J,D,size
TGTGCCAGCAGTTTAGGCACAGGGATGGTAGACACCATATATTTT,CASSLGTGMVDTIYF,TRBV12-3/TRBV12-4,TRBJ1-3,.,.
TGTGCCAGCAGCCTACCAACGACAGGGTCACACACCCACTTT,CASSLPTTGSHTHF,TRBV14,TRBJ1-6,TRBD1,once
TGTGCCAGCAGCTTGTGGTTAGGACCAACAAACCCGAATACGCAGTATTTT,CASSLWLGPTNPNTQYF,TRBV5-4,TRBJ2-3,.,many
TGTGCCACCAGTGATTCCAGGGGCCTTGGTACGCAGTATTTT,CATSDSRGLGTQYF,TRBV24-1,TRBJ2-3,.,few
TGCAGCGGACGATCTTGGGGGCAGAGTAAGCAGTTTTTC,CSGRSWGQSKQFF,TRBV29-1,TRBJ2-1,.,.
TGCAGTGGGACCCCCGGGTCAGGGGAACCCCTCCACTTT,CSGTPGSGEPLHF,TRBV20-1,TRBJ1-6,.,once
TGTGCCAGCAGAGAGATTAGAGCTAGAAACACCATATATTTT,CASREIRARNTIYF,TRBV5-6,TRBJ1-3,.,.
TGTGCCAGCAATAAAGCCGCGGGGCATCAGCCCCAGCTCTTT,CASNKAAGHQPQLF,TRBV7-9,TRBJ1-5,.,.
TGTGCCAGCACCTTACCCGGGCCGAATGAGACCCAGTACTTC,CASTLPGPNETQYF,TRBV7-2,TRBJ2-5,.,once
TGTGCCAGCAGCTCAACAGGGGGCTATGAAACACCGTTTCACTTT,CASSSTGGYETPFHF,TRBV7-9,TRBJ1-6,TRBD1,.
TGTGCCAGCAGCTCCCAGGGGGCAGGTCAGCCCCAGCATTACTTC,CASSSQGAGQPQHYF,TRBV7-2,TRBJ2-7,TRBD1,.
TGCAGTGCTAGTTTGAGGACAGGGGTGCTCACTAATGAAGCTTTCTTT,CSASLRTGVLTNEAFF,TRBV20-1,TRBJ1-1,TRBD1,.
TGTGCCAGCAGCCAGCAGACAGGGGGGCACTATGGCTACACCTTC,CASSQQTGGHYGYTF,TRBV7-2,TRBJ1-2,TRBD1,few
TGTGCCAGCAGCTTAGGTCAGGGACCTGAAGCTTTCTTT,CASSLGQGPEAFF,TRBV11-2,TRBJ1-1,.,.
TGTGCCAGCAGTTATACTAGCGGGGGGGGGCCAGATACGCAGTATTTT,CASSYTSGGGPDTQYF,TRBV6-6,TRBJ2-3,TRBD2,many
TGTGCCAGCAGCGTAGGGGGGGCCCTGAACACTGAAGCCTCCTTT,CASSVGGALNTEASF,TRBV10-1,TRBJ1-1,.,.
TGCGCCAGCAGCCAAGATGAGAGCGGGGGCCTCTCCTACAATGAGCAGTTCTTC,CASSQDESGGLSYNEQFF,TRBV4-3,TRBJ2-1,TRBD2,many
TGTGCCAGCAGCTTGCGCGGGGGGGGGCAAGAGACCCAGTACTTC,CASSLRGGGQETQYF,TRBV5-6,TRBJ2-5,TRBD2,few
TGTGCCAGCAGCTTGGGACTAGCCTACGAGCAGTACTTC,CASSLGLAYEQYF,TRBV7-9,TRBJ2-7,TRBD2,.
TGTGCCAGCAGTTACATGACTGGGAGCGCCTACGCCCAGTACTTC,CASSYMTGSAYAQYF,TRBV7-9,TRBJ2-5,.,.
TGTGCCAGCAGCTTAGGAGCGGCGGCCTCCTACGAGCAGTACTTC,CASSLGAAASYEQYF,TRBV7-2,TRBJ2-7,.,.
TGCAGCGCTAGGGCTGGCAGAGACTCTGAAGCTTTCTTT,CSARAGRDSEAFF,TRBV20-1,TRBJ1-1,.,.
TGTGCCATAAGGAGGGCCTATGGCTACACCTTC,CAIRRAYGYTF,TRBV6-5,TRBJ1-2,.,.
.,CASRVNHYGYTFEHF,TRBV9,TRBJ1-5,.,.